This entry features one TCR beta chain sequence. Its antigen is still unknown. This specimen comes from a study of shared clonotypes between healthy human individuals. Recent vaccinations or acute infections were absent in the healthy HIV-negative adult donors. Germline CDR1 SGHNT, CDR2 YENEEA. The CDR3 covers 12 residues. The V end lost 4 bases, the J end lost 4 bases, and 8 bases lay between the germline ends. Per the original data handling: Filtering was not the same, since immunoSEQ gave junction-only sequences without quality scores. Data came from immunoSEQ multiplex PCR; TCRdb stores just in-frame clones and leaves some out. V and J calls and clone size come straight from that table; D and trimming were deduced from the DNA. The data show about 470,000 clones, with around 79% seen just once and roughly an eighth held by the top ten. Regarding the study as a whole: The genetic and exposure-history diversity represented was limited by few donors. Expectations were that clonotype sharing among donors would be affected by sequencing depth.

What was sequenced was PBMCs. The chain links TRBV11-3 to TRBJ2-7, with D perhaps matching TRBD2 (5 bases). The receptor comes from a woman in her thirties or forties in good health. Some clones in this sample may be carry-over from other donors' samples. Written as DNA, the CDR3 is TGTGCCAGCAGCTCGAGCGGTTACGAGCAGTACTTC. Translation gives CASSSSGYEQYF.